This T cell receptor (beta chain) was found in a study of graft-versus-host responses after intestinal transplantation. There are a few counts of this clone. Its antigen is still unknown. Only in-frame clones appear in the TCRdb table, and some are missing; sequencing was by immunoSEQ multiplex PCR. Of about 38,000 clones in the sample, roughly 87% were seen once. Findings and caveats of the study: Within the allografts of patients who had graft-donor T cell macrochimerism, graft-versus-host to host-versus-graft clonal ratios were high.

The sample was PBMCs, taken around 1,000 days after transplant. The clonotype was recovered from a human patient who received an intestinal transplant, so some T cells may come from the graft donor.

CDR3 sequence: CASSLPGRTNTEAFF. The CDR3 DNA reads as TGTGCCAGCTCACTGCCGGGACGGACGAACACTGAAGCTTTCTTT. The chain uses TRBV18 and TRBJ1-1; possible D gene TRBD1, 5 bases. Germline V gene lookup returns CDR1 KGHSH and CDR2 LQKENI. The CDR3 consists of 15 residues. Trimming shortened V by 4 bases and J by 1 base, and 13 bases separated the two germline ends.